Here is one TCR beta chain with its context. The CDR3 loop spans 15 amino acids. The germline gives CDR1 SGHTA, CDR2 FQGNSA. Trimming pared 2 bases from V and 2 bases from J, leaving 10 bases between. This specimen comes from a study of blood T cell repertoires in COVID-19. Sequenced by immunoSEQ multiplex PCR; TCRdb stores in-frame clones only, minus some. The sample includes under 250,000 clones, 92% seen only once; the top ten take about 0.8%. The chain is built from TRBV7-2 and TRBJ1-3; no firm D call. The sequencing input was peripheral blood. This clonotype was sampled from a man in his 60s with COVID-19, enrolled during active disease. CDR3 sequence reads: CASSLSRDTGNTIYF. CDR3 in DNA: TGTGCCAGCAGCTTATCGAGGGATACTGGAAACACCATATATTTT.